These 16 T cell receptor beta chains were all obtained from the same sample, sequenced in a study of cytotoxic CD8 clonotypes in ibrutinib-treated CLL. Only in-frame clones appear in the TCRdb table, and some are missing; sequencing was by immunoSEQ multiplex PCR. This table holds 250,000 to 350,000 clones, 65% to 85% found once. Sample: PBMCs, taken at disease progression, from a patient treated with ibrutinib. The receptors shown here come from a human donor with chronic lymphocytic leukemia.

The chain has TRBV2 and TRBJ2-6; D gene ambiguous. This CDR3 is 15 amino acids long. Germline values: CDR1 SNHLY, CDR2 FYNNEI. V was trimmed by 2 bases and J by 2 bases, leaving 7 bases between them. The CDR3 DNA is TGTGCCAGCAGTGAATATTTTCCTGGGGCCAACGTCCTGACTTTC. Residues: CASSEYFPGANVLTF.

This chain connects TRBV18 to TRBJ1-4; no reliable D call. Germline CDR1 and CDR2: KGHSH and LQKENI. This CDR3 has 13 residues. With 5 bases removed from V and 5 bases from J, the gap between germline ends came to 9 bases. The CDR3 protein is CASSNSLNEKLFF. The CDR3 DNA reads as TGTGCCAGCTCAAACAGCTTGAATGAAAAACTGTTTTTT.

J is TRBJ1-3 and V is TRBV29-1; D is unresolved. CDR3 length equals 11 residues. Germline V gene data show CDR1 as SQVTM and CDR2 as ANQGSEA. Trimming took off 5 bases at V and 0 bases at J, with 2 bases between the two ends. The CDR3 spells CSVPSGNTIYF. In DNA, the CDR3 is TGCAGCGTTCCCTCTGGAAACACCATATATTTT.

A few counts support this clone. The chain couples TRBV11-2 to TRBJ2-5; 12 bases agree with TRBD2. This CDR3 is 19 amino acids long. CDR1 is SGHAT and CDR2 is FQNNGV in the germline V gene. Trimming at V came to 2 bases and at J to 3 bases, leaving 13 bases not matched to a gene. For the CDR3, the DNA is TGTGCCAGCAGCTTAAGGAGGAAGGGTCTAGCGGGAGGGGAAGAGACCCAGTACTTC. Its protein is CASSLRRKGLAGGEETQYF. Drawing the rest from reference TRBV11-2 and TRBJ2-5, the complete variable domain is EAGVAQSPRYKIIEKRQSVAFWCNPISGHATLYWYQQILGQGPKLLIQFQNNGVVDDSQLPKDRFSAERLKGVDSTLKIQPAKLEDSAVYLCASSLRRKGLAGGEETQYFGPGTRLLVL.

This chain connects TRBV7-8 to TRBJ1-1; TRBD1 might be the D (6 bases). The germline V and J ends were trimmed by 5 bases and 11 bases, with 15 bases remaining between them. This CDR3 region has 12 residues. Germline-derived CDR1 and CDR2 are SGHVS and FQNEAQ. CDR3 nucleotides: TGTGCCAGCAGCGCCGACAGGACCGACGCTTTCTTT. Translated: CASSADRTDAFF.

The V gene is TRBV19, the J gene TRBJ1-4; D is possibly TRBD1 (6 bases). Germline V lookup: CDR1 LNHDA, CDR2 SQIVND (reference sequence). Trimming took off 7 bases at V and 0 bases at J, with 12 bases between the two ends. The CDR3 runs to 15 residues. The chain's CDR3 is CASTLTGATNEKLFF. In DNA form, the CDR3 reads TGTGCCAGTACCCTGACAGGTGCAACTAATGAAAAACTGTTTTTT. The full variable domain, in which reference TRBV19 and TRBJ1-4 provide the parts outside the CDR3, is DGGITQSPKYLFRKEGQNVTLSCEQNLNHDAMYWYRQDPGQGLRLIYYSQIVNDFQKGDIAEGYSVSREKKESFPLTVTSAQKNPTAFYLCASTLTGATNEKLFFGSGTQLSVL.

The genes are TRBV28 and TRBJ2-1; TRBD2 matches 8 bases. The CDR3 is made up of 13 amino acids. V gave up 8 bases and J gave up 6 bases; unmatched junction bases: 6. Germline V CDR1 and CDR2: MDHEN, SYDVKM. The DNA for the CDR3 is TGTGCCAGCCGTTACGGGAGGGGCAATGAGCAGTTCTTC. Its translation is CASRYGRGNEQFF.

This clone was seen a handful of times. The chain recombines TRBV7-8 with TRBJ2-7, with 12 bases matching TRBD2. V trimming: 5 bases; J trimming: 3 bases; junction bases outside the gene matches: 8. CDR1 SGHVS and CDR2 FQNEAQ come from the germline V gene. The CDR3 is 16 residues long. The CDR3 loop reads CASSPTRTSGVYEQYF. The CDR3 DNA follows: TGTGCCAGCAGCCCGACCCGGACTAGCGGGGTCTACGAGCAGTACTTC.

The chain is built from TRBV5-1 and TRBJ2-7, with 7 nucleotides matching TRBD1. This CDR3 is 17 amino acids long. Trimming cost V 4 bases and J 0 bases; bases outside gene matches: 13. Germline V gene data show CDR1 as SGHRS and CDR2 as YFSETQ. The CDR3 bases are TGCGCCAGCAGCCGGTTGGAGACAGGGTTTAGCTCCTACGAGCAGTACTTC. Translated: CASSRLETGFSSYEQYF. The variable domain in full, completed from reference TRBV5-1 and TRBJ2-7, reads KAGVTQTPRYLIKTRGQQVTLSCSPISGHRSVSWYQQTPGQGLQFLFEYFSETQRNKGNFPGRFSGRQFSNSRSEMNVSTLELGDSALYLCASSRLETGFSSYEQYFGPGTRLTVT.

This rearrangement joins TRBV29-1 to TRBJ2-7; D call uncertain. CDR3 length: 8 residues. The V gene's germline CDR1 is SQVTM and CDR2 ANQGSEA. Written as DNA, the CDR3 is TGCACACCCTACGAGCAGTACTTC. Its translation is CTPYEQYF.

To note about this clone: Other nucleotide sequences from this sample produce the same CDR3. The chain combines TRBV6-6 with TRBJ2-7, with TRBD1 matching over 7 bases. The germline gives CDR1 MNHNY, CDR2 SVGAGI (reference sequence). V was pared by 3 bases and J by 3 bases, with 2 bases of the junction left unmatched. This CDR3 contains 13 residues. CDR3 nucleotide sequence: TGTGCCAGCAGTTATGCAGGGGGCTACGAGCAGTACTTC. It encodes CASSYAGGYEQYF.

This chain uses TRBV19 with TRBJ2-7; D perhaps matches TRBD1 (6 bases). Germline CDR1 reads LNHDA; CDR2 reads SQIVND (reference sequence). The CDR3 contains 13 residues. The V gene lost 3 bases and the J gene lost 2 bases, with 8 bases spanning the gap. CDR3 nucleotide sequence: TGTGCCAGTAGTATGCAGGGGCCCTACGAGCAGTACTTC. It yields the protein CASSMQGPYEQYF.

This clone has a handful of counts. The chain carries TRBV18 and TRBJ2-7, with 7 bases lining up with TRBD1. The ends lost 4 bases at V and 2 bases at J; junction bases unmatched: 8. Looked up from germline, CDR1 is KGHSH and CDR2 is LQKENI. CDR3 size: 15 residues. The CDR3: CASSLTGTATYEQYF. In nucleotides, the CDR3 is TGTGCCAGCTCACTGACCGGGACAGCAACCTACGAGCAGTACTTC.

This clone was picked up a small number of times. The chain carries TRBV2 and TRBJ2-3, with 7 bases that match TRBD2. The germline gives CDR1 SNHLY, CDR2 FYNNEI. The CDR3 extends over 14 amino acids. With 3 bases clipped from V and 5 bases from J, the junction kept 5 bases outside the gene matches. The CDR3 DNA reads TGTGCCAGCAGTGAGCGGGAGAGGAGAGATACGCAGTATTTT. Its translation: CASSERERRDTQYF.

The chain is built from TRBV6-4 and TRBJ2-2; 10 nucleotides align to TRBD2. Germline V lookup: CDR1 MRHNA, CDR2 SNTAGT. Trimming at V came to 6 bases and at J to 5 bases, leaving 6 bases not matched to a gene. CDR3 length equals 15 residues. The chain's CDR3 is CASSPGLASTGELFF. CDR3 sequence (DNA): TGTGCCAGCAGCCCGGGACTAGCGAGTACCGGGGAGCTGTTTTTT.

The CDR3: CASSFGGPIHNQPQHF. The CDR3 region has the DNA TGTGCCAGCAGCTTTGGGGGTCCCATTCACAATCAGCCCCAGCATTTT. The chain carries TRBV7-9 and TRBJ1-5; D is possibly TRBD1 (5 bases). The V end lost 3 bases, the J end lost 3 bases, and 15 bases lay between the germline ends. Germline CDR1 reads SEHNR; CDR2 reads FQNEAQ (reference sequence). The CDR3 has 16 amino acids. Filled out from reference TRBV7-9 and TRBJ1-5, the complete variable domain reads DTGVSQNPRHKITKRGQNVTFRCDPISEHNRLYWYRQTLGQGPEFLTYFQNEAQLEKSRLLSDRFSAERPKGSFSTLEIQRTEQGDSAMYLCASSFGGPIHNQPQHFGDGTRLSIL.